These T cell receptor beta chains were read from a single sample in a study of cytomegalovirus exposure and HLA in healthy donors. Sequenced by immunoSEQ multiplex PCR; TCRdb stores in-frame clones only, minus some. The data show about 150,000 clones, around 60% seen once. The sample was PBMCs. These receptors were collected from a woman aged 60 to 75 in good health and CMV-seropositive. CDR3s include the opening cysteine and the closing phenylalanine or tryptophan. A D gene is named only where the DNA matches it firmly. The size entry is marked missing in some rows and otherwise reads once, few, many or a size class.

DNA	CDR3	size	D	J	V
TGTGCCAGCAGCGGGGAGGGGGTAGGGGAGTTCTTC	CASSGEGVGEFF	few	NA	TRBJ2-1	TRBV13
TGTGCCAGCAGCAGCCTAGACAGGCGACAAGAGACCCAGTACTTC	CASSSLDRRQETQYF	NA	NA	TRBJ2-5	TRBV28
TGTGCCAGCAGTGAAGCGGGCAGGGAATACGAAAAACTGTTTTTT	CASSEAGREYEKLFF	NA	NA	TRBJ1-4	TRBV6-1
TGCGCCAGCAGGTCAGGGCTCTCACCCCTCCACTTT	CASRSGLSPLHF	NA	NA	TRBJ1-6	TRBV5-1
TGTGCCAGCCTCGACCCGAACAGGGGCGTTTACGAGCAGTACTTC	CASLDPNRGVYEQYF	NA	TRBD1	TRBJ2-7	TRBV7-9
TGTGCCAGCAGTGGGGGGTCATCGTTTTATAGCAATCAGCCCCAGCATTTT	CASSGGSSFYSNQPQHF	NA	NA	TRBJ1-5	TRBV28
TGTGCCAGTACTCCCGAGACAGGGGCCTACGAGCAGTACTTC	CASTPETGAYEQYF	NA	TRBD1	TRBJ2-7	TRBV19
TGCGCCAGCAGCCTGGACGTGGAGGGTGAAAAACTGTTTTTT	CASSLDVEGEKLFF	NA	NA	TRBJ1-4	TRBV5-1
TGCGCCAGCAGCCCGGGACTAGCGGGAGATACGCAGTATTTT	CASSPGLAGDTQYF	NA	TRBD2	TRBJ2-3	TRBV5-1
TGTGCCAGCAGTTTCCGGACTCTCGAGCAGTTCTTC	CASSFRTLEQFF	NA	NA	TRBJ2-1	TRBV28
TGTGCCAGTAGTGAACAGGGGGCCGGTATGGTCGGCTATGGCTACACCTTC	CASSEQGAGMVGYGYTF	few	TRBD1	TRBJ1-2	TRBV19
TGTGCCAGCGGGGCGGGAGGGCCGTACGAGCAGTACTTC	CASGAGGPYEQYF	NA	TRBD2	TRBJ2-7	TRBV27
TGTGCCAGCAGCCGTTCTCGGACAGGGAGCGAGACTGAAGCTTTCTTT	CASSRSRTGSETEAFF	few	TRBD1	TRBJ1-1	TRBV7-9
TGTGCCAGCAGCGAGAGCGGAGCCTTCAATCAGCCCCAGCATTTT	CASSESGAFNQPQHF	NA	NA	TRBJ1-5	TRBV6-1
TGCAGCGTTGAAGATCCCACTAGCGGGAGGTACGAGCAGTACTTC	CSVEDPTSGRYEQYF	NA	TRBD2	TRBJ2-7	TRBV29-1
TGTGCCAGCAGCGCCCAAACAGGGCCCTCCTACAATGAGCAGTTCTTC	CASSAQTGPSYNEQFF	few	NA	TRBJ2-1	TRBV9
TGTGCCAGCAAGAGACGGAGCGGGATTGGTTCAGATACGCAGTATTTT	CASKRRSGIGSDTQYF	NA	TRBD2	TRBJ2-3	TRBV2
TGTGCCAGCAGTTTAGCGGGGACTACTACCTACAATGAGCAGTTCTTC	CASSLAGTTTYNEQFF	NA	TRBD2	TRBJ2-1	TRBV28
TGTGCCAGTAGTATACGGGGGGCGGCGACTAATGAAAAACTGTTTTTT	CASSIRGAATNEKLFF	few	NA	TRBJ1-4	TRBV19
TGTGCCAGCTCACCTCTAGCGGGAAATTCTGGGGCCAACGTCCTGACTTTC	CASSPLAGNSGANVLTF	NA	TRBD2	TRBJ2-6	TRBV18
TGTGCCTGGAGTCTTACTAGTTTCGAGCAGTTCTTC	CAWSLTSFEQFF	NA	NA	TRBJ2-1	TRBV30
TGTGCCAGCAGCTTGGCTCGGACAGGGAGGGATGAGCAGTTCTTC	CASSLARTGRDEQFF	NA	NA	TRBJ2-1	TRBV5-4
TGTGCCAGCAGTGGGACAGGGGTGAACACTGAAGCTTTCTTT	CASSGTGVNTEAFF	NA	TRBD1	TRBJ1-1	TRBV6-5
TGTGCCAGCAGTGAGGGGACAGCATATGGCTACACCTTC	CASSEGTAYGYTF	NA	TRBD1	TRBJ1-2	TRBV6-1
TGCGCCAGCAGTGAGTACCGGGACAGGGGATACGAGCAGTACTTC	CASSEYRDRGYEQYF	few	TRBD1	TRBJ2-7	TRBV10-2
TGCGCCAGCAGTGAGGACAGGTCTAATGAAAAACTGTTTTTT	CASSEDRSNEKLFF	NA	NA	TRBJ1-4	TRBV10-1
TGTGCCAGCAGTTACTCTCGGGGTATCACAGATACGCAGTATTTT	CASSYSRGITDTQYF	NA	NA	TRBJ2-3	TRBV6-5
TGTGCCAGCAGTTTACGGACTAGCGGGAGTAAGACCCAGTACTTC	CASSLRTSGSKTQYF	NA	TRBD2	TRBJ2-5	TRBV28
TGTGCCAGCACCAAGTCAGGGGGAGGTGTCACAGATACGCAGTATTTT	CASTKSGGGVTDTQYF	NA	NA	TRBJ2-3	TRBV7-2
TGTGCCAGCACCGCGGACAGGGGGCAGGGCTATGGCTACACCTTC	CASTADRGQGYGYTF	once	TRBD1	TRBJ1-2	TRBV5-6
TGTGCCGATCCAGGCGGGAGAGGCTACAATGAGCAGTTCTTC	CADPGGRGYNEQFF	once	TRBD2	TRBJ2-1	TRBV19
TGCGCCAGCAGCCAATGGACTAGCGGGAGCTCAGATACGCAGTATTTT	CASSQWTSGSSDTQYF	NA	TRBD2	TRBJ2-3	TRBV4-3
TGTGCCAGCAGCTTGGAAGCGGGCTACGAGCAGTACTTC	CASSLEAGYEQYF	few	NA	TRBJ2-7	TRBV7-2
TGTGCCAGCAGCCGCCCCGGGGGGCCGAACACTGAAGCTTTCTTT	CASSRPGGPNTEAFF	NA	NA	TRBJ1-1	TRBV27
TGTGCCTGGAGTCAAGCGACTAGCGGGAGGGACGATGAGCAGTTCTTC	CAWSQATSGRDDEQFF	NA	TRBD2	TRBJ2-1	TRBV30
TGTGCCAGCAAAATGACAGTCGACGACTACGAGCAGTACTTC	CASKMTVDDYEQYF	NA	NA	TRBJ2-7	TRBV2
TGTGCCAGCAGCTCTAACGGGGGGGATACGCAGTATTTT	CASSSNGGDTQYF	NA	TRBD2	TRBJ2-3	TRBV7-3
TGTGCCTGGAGCGACAACAGGGTTCAGGCTTTCTTT	CAWSDNRVQAFF	NA	NA	TRBJ1-1	TRBV30
TGTGCCAGCAGTTTAGTGACCGCGGCTATCTATGGCTACACCTTC	CASSLVTAAIYGYTF	once	NA	TRBJ1-2	TRBV28
TGTGCCAGCAGTGAAGTGGCAGGGGCGGGCGAGCAGTACTTC	CASSEVAGAGEQYF	NA	NA	TRBJ2-7	TRBV2
TGCGCCAGCAGCTTAGTTGGAGGACAAGAGACCCAGTACTTC	CASSLVGGQETQYF	NA	NA	TRBJ2-5	TRBV5-1
TGTGCCAGCAGTGCCATACTAGCGGGGATCACAGATACGCAGTATTTT	CASSAILAGITDTQYF	NA	TRBD2	TRBJ2-3	TRBV25-1
TGTGTCAGCAGGTCACAGGGGGCGTCCCTACAAGAGACCCAGTACTTC	CVSRSQGASLQETQYF	NA	TRBD1	TRBJ2-5	TRBV28
TGTGCCAGCAGCCGGACAGCCCTAAGGGATGAGCAGTTCTTC	CASSRTALRDEQFF	NA	NA	TRBJ2-1	TRBV9
TGTGCCAGCAGTACAGGGATTAACTATGGCTACACCTTC	CASSTGINYGYTF	few	NA	TRBJ1-2	TRBV28
TGTGCCTGGAGTGCCCCTCAAGAGACCCAGTACTTC	CAWSAPQETQYF	NA	NA	TRBJ2-5	TRBV30
TGTGCCAGCAGTTTATACCGGGGGGAAGAGACCCAGTACTTC	CASSLYRGEETQYF	NA	TRBD2	TRBJ2-5	TRBV27
TGTGCCTGGGGGGACAGTAATGAAAAACTGTTTTTT	CAWGDSNEKLFF	NA	TRBD1	TRBJ1-4	TRBV30
TGCGCCAGCAGTCGCGGACTAGCGGGATACAATGAGCAGTTCTTC	CASSRGLAGYNEQFF	NA	TRBD2	TRBJ2-1	TRBV4-3
TGTGCCAGCAGTACTCGGACAGGGAACCCAGATACGCAGTATTTT	CASSTRTGNPDTQYF	NA	TRBD1	TRBJ2-3	TRBV6-6
TGTGCCAGCAGCGCCCTGACAGGGGCGGGAGACACTGAAGCTTTCTTT	CASSALTGAGDTEAFF	NA	TRBD1	TRBJ1-1	TRBV9
TGTGCCAGTAGTATTGGGAACAGGGGAGGCGAAAAACTGTTTTTT	CASSIGNRGGEKLFF	NA	TRBD1	TRBJ1-4	TRBV19
TGTGCCAGCAGTAGGACAGGGCAGGGCGCCGGGGAGCTGTTTTTT	CASSRTGQGAGELFF	NA	TRBD1	TRBJ2-2	TRBV28
TGCGCCAGCAGCTTGGAGACTAGCGGCTCCGAGCAGTACTTC	CASSLETSGSEQYF	few	TRBD2	TRBJ2-7	TRBV5-1
TGTGCCAGCTCACCACCTGGACAGGGTTCTAATGAAAAACTGTTTTTT	CASSPPGQGSNEKLFF	NA	TRBD1	TRBJ1-4	TRBV18